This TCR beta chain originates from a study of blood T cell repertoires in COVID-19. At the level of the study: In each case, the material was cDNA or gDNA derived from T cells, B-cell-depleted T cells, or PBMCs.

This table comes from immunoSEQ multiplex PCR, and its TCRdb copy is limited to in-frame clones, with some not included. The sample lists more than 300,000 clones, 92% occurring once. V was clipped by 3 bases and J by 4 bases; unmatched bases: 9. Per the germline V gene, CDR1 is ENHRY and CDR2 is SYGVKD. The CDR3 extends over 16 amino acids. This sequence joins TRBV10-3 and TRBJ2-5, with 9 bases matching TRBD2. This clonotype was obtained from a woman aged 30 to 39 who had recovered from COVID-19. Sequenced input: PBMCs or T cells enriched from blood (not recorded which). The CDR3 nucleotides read TGTGCCATCAGTGAATTGGCGGGAGGGCCACCAGAGACCCAGTACTTC. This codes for CAISELAGGPPETQYF.